This T cell receptor (beta chain) was documented in a study of shared clonotypes between healthy human individuals. This table comes from immunoSEQ multiplex PCR, and its TCRdb copy is limited to in-frame clones, with some not included. The sample consists of 2.5 million or so clones, approximately 92% of them appearing once. This CDR3 spans 16 amino acids. Germline V lookup: CDR1 SEHNR, CDR2 FQNEAQ (reference sequence). Trimming removed 3 bases at V and 5 bases at J, with 19 bases between. This TCR came from a man between 18 and 35 years old in good health. The chain combines TRBV7-9 with TRBJ2-5; a possible D gene is TRBD2 (7 bases). Input material: naive CD4+ T cells sorted from blood. Subset reported: CD45RA+ positively selected. The CDR3 DNA sequence: TGTGCCAGCAGCTTCGGGGACACAGCGGGATATGAGACCCAGTACTTC. Residues: CASSFGDTAGYETQYF.